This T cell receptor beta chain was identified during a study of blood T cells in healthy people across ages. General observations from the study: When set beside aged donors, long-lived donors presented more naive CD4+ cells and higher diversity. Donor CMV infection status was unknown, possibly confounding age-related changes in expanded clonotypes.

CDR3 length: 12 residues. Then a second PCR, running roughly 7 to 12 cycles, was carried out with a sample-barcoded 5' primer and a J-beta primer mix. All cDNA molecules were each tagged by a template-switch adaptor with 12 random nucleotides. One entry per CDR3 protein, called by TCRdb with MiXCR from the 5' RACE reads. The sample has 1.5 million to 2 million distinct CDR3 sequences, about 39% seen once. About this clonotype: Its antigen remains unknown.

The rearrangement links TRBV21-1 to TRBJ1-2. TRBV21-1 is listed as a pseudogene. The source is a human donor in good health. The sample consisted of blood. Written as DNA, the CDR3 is TGTGCCAGCAGCAAACAAGACCATGGCTACACCTTC. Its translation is CASSKQDHGYTF.